This TCR beta chain was sequenced in a study of blood T cell repertoires in COVID-19. Assay used: immunoSEQ multiplex PCR; TCRdb lists only in-frame clones, some missing. The sample has fewer than 400,000 clones, roughly 90% seen once. The cohort comprised adults aged roughly 18 to 95 years residing in approximately 22 US areas. Donors in Cohort 3 who had recovered were those with two negative PCRs, healthcare professional clearance, or resolution of their symptoms. Germline CDR1 MNHNS, CDR2 SASEGT. The germline V and J ends were trimmed by 0 bases and 8 bases, with 10 bases remaining between them. The CDR3 is made up of 13 amino acids.

This chain connects TRBV6-1 to TRBJ1-2, with D unclear. Sequencing was carried out using PBMCs or T cells enriched from blood (not recorded which). The sequence derives from a woman in her 30s who had recovered from COVID-19. DNA for the CDR3: TGTGCCAGCAGTGAAGCGGCATTGTTGGGCTACACCTTC. Translation gives CASSEAALLGYTF.